The entry below gives a single T cell receptor beta chain sequence along with its context. Its matching antigen is unknown. V trimming: 4 bases; J trimming: 6 bases; junction bases outside the gene matches: 9. CDR3 length: 15 amino acids. Germline V CDR1 and CDR2: SGDLS, YYNGEE. The PCR used 60 Vbeta and 13 Jbeta primers. Assay: immunoSEQ multiplex PCR; the TCRdb copy retains only in-frame clones and omits some. The repertoire holds roughly 84,000 clones, with about four fifths as singletons. The data were obtained in a study of cytomegalovirus exposure and HLA in healthy donors. Overall study findings and caveats: In a later analysis, at a false discovery rate of 0.05, about 15,000 TCR beta sequences were associated with HLA alleles.

V gene TRBV9 combines with J gene TRBJ2-1; 8 nucleotides align to TRBD2. The specimen was PBMCs. This TCR derives from a male donor in good health and CMV-seropositive. The CDR3 bases are TGTGCCAGCAGCCGGGAGGGATTTGAGGCCAATGAGCAGTTCTTC. Protein: CASSREGFEANEQFF.